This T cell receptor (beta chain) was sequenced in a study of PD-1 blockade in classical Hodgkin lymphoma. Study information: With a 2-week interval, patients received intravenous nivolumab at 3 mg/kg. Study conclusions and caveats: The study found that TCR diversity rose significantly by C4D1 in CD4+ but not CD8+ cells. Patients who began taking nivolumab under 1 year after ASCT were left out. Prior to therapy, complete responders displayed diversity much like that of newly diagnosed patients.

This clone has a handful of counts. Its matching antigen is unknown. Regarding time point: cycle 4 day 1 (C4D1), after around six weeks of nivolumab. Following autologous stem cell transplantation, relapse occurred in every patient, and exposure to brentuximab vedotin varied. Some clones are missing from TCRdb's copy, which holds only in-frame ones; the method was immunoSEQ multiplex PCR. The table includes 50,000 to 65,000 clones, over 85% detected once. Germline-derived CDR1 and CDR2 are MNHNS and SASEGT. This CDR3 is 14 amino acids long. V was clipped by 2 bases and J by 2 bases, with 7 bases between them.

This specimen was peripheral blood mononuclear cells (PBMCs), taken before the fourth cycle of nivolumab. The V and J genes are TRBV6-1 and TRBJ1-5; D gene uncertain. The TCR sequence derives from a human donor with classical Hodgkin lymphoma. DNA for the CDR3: TGTGCCAGCAGTGAAAGCACAGGCAATCAGCCCCAGCATTTT. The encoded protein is CASSESTGNQPQHF.